Shown below are 32 T cell receptor beta chains from a single sample sequenced in a study of tumor and adjacent non-tumor tissue in lung cancer. RNA was extracted from bulk tissue without any cell sorting. The library came from three nested PCR rounds adapted from ARM-PCR protocols. Via MiXCR, TCRdb re-called the multiplex PCR reads, giving one row per CDR3 protein. The sample consists of around 66,000 distinct CDR3 sequences, about three quarters of them appearing once. The sequenced sample was lung tumor tissue. The source of these receptors is a man in his sixties with non-small cell lung cancer.

Notes on this clonotype: A read error may produce the germline difference seen at one junction end. The chain has TRBV10-3 and TRBJ2-2; 10 bases align to TRBD1. Germline V gene sequence: CDR1 ENHRY, CDR2 SYGVKD. The CDR3 loop spans 17 amino acids. The CDR3 sequence is CAIRECLGQGHTGELFF. In DNA, the CDR3 is TGTGCCATCCGTGAGTGTTTGGGACAGGGGCACACCGGGGAGCTGTTTTTT.

With respect to this clonotype: The junction does not match germline at one end; this may be a read error. The CDR3 loop is CTSNIPSETQYF. The CDR3 DNA reads TGTACCAGTAATATACCTTCGGAGACCCAGTACTTC. The chain recombines TRBV6-2 or TRBV6-3 with TRBJ2-5; D remains ambiguous. The CDR3 spans 12 residues. Germline V gene data show CDR1 as MNHEY and CDR2 as SVGEGT.

Worth noting for this clonotype: The germline gene is not matched at one end of the junction; a read error may be the cause. The CDR3 DNA follows: TGTGCCAGCAGTGACAATGTTTTAGCCAAAACCATTCAGTACTTC. It translates to CASSDNVLAKTIQYF. This chain connects TRBV6-1 to TRBJ2-4, with D unresolved. In germline, CDR1 is MNHNS, CDR2 SASEGT. The length of the CDR3 is 15 residues.

In the case of this clonotype: At one end, the junction sequence differs from germline, possibly due to a read error. The V gene is TRBV10-3, the J gene TRBJ2-7; D perhaps matches TRBD2 (5 bases). This CDR3 contains 16 residues. CDR1 and CDR2 from the germline V gene are ENHRY and SYGVKD. The CDR3 loop is CASEGWVGRWVHEEYF. DNA for the CDR3: TGTGCCTCAGAGGGCTGGGTGGGCCGGTGGGTTCACGAGGAGTACTTC.

The sample holds a few counts of this clonotype. The chain recombines TRBV10-2 with TRBJ2-1, with D possibly called TRBD1 or TRBD2 (6 bases each). V was trimmed by 3 bases and J by 7 bases, leaving 16 bases between them. This CDR3 region has 15 residues. Germline assignment: CDR1 WSHSY and CDR2 SAAADI. The CDR3 coding sequence is TGCGCCAGCAGTGACTCGGAGGGGGAGCGTAATGAGCAGTTCTTC. Protein sequence: CASSDSEGERNEQFF.

A note on this clonotype: Its ends do not fully match the called genes, so a read error is possible. The chain couples TRBV29-1 to TRBJ1-2; D not resolved. CDR3 length: 12 residues. From germline, CDR1 is SQVTM and CDR2 ANQGSEA. This chain's CDR3 is CSVLDWSHGYTF. The CDR3 coding sequence is TGCAGCGTTCTTGATTGGTCTCATGGCTACACTTTC.

Comment on this clonotype: One end of the junction varies from germline; a read error may be responsible. The gene calls are TRBV20-1 and TRBJ1-2, with unresolved D. Looked up from germline, CDR1 is DFQATT and CDR2 is SNEGSKA (reference sequence). CDR3 length: 11 amino acids. CDR3 residues: CSAIVGQGCTF. As DNA, the CDR3 is TGCAGTGCTATCGTTGGGCAAGGCTGCACCTTC.

Turning to this clonotype: The junction shows a germline mismatch at one end, possibly a read error. This chain connects TRBV5-5 to TRBJ1-4; TRBD1 matches 9 bases. Germline V lookup: CDR1 SGHKS, CDR2 YYEKEE (reference sequence). The CDR3 has 14 amino acids. For the CDR3, the DNA is TGTGCTAGCAGCTGGGGACAGGGATTCCCGAAACTGTTTTTT. It encodes CASSWGQGFPKLFF.

This clonotype is labeled as medium-sized. J is TRBJ2-1 and V is TRBV20-1; D is undetermined. CDR3 length: 10 amino acids. Germline V gives CDR1 DFQATT, CDR2 SNEGSKA (reference sequence). The V gene lost 0 bases and the J gene lost 8 bases, with 2 bases spanning the gap. CDR3 DNA: TGCAGTGCTAGAGAGGATGAGCAGTTCTTC. Translation: CSAREDEQFF.

With respect to this clonotype: The junction does not match germline at one end; this may be a read error. The V call is TRBV20-1, the J call TRBJ2-7, with a tentative D call TRBD1 (5 bases). The CDR3 is made up of 15 amino acids. Germline V gene lookup returns CDR1 DFQATT and CDR2 SNEGSKA (reference sequence). This CDR3 reads CSVRKRTRTSYEQYF. CDR3 DNA sequence: TGCAGTGTTAGAAAACGGACACGGACCTCTTACGAGCAGTACTTC.

As regards this clonotype: The germline gene is not matched at one end of the junction; a read error may be the cause. The chain links TRBV20-1 to TRBJ2-7, with D perhaps TRBD1 or TRBD2 (5 bases each). The CDR3 is made up of 14 amino acids. Germline CDR1 is DFQATT and CDR2 is SNEGSKA (reference sequence). The CDR3 loop reads CGAPLTGGRNEQYF. The CDR3 nucleotides read TGCGGTGCACCACTCACAGGAGGCAGGAACGAGCAGTACTTC.

Worth noting for this clonotype: An end of the junction differs from the germline gene, which may be a read error. J is TRBJ2-1 and V is TRBV10-1; D possibly corresponds to TRBD2 (6 bases). The CDR3 is 15 amino acids. Per germline, CDR1 WNHNN and CDR2 SYGVQD (reference sequence). As DNA, the CDR3 is TGCGTCAGCAGCAGTGGGACGGGGGTGAGGGATGAGCAGTTCTTC. As protein: CVSSSGTGVRDEQFF.

V usage is TRBV2 and J usage is TRBJ1-2; D is possibly TRBD1 (6 bases). Germline V CDR1 and CDR2: SNHLY, FYNNEI. The V end was cut by 9 bases, the J end by 4 bases, with 18 bases between. This CDR3 is 14 amino acids long. The CDR3 region is CARFRGGRSYGYTF. CDR3 in DNA: TGTGCCAGGTTCCGCGGGGGGCGAAGCTATGGCTACACCTTC.

In this sample, this clonotype turned up a few times. It may be a read error: a sequence one base away is much more abundant. The rearrangement uses TRBV7-9 and TRBJ2-3; D is undetermined. Germline V gene data show CDR1 as SEHNR and CDR2 as FQNEAQ (reference sequence). Trimming stripped 3 bases from V and 5 bases from J, with 9 bases between. The CDR3 length is 13 residues. The CDR3, as DNA: TGTGCCAGCAGCTTCCAAGCCGGAGATACGCAGTATTTT. Its translation is CASSFQAGDTQYF.

Notes on this clonotype: Germline is not matched at one junction end, which may reflect a read error. This CDR3 is CASSELGIQTLSNQPQNF. The CDR3, as DNA: TGTGCCAGCAGTGAATTGGGAATTCAAACCCTTAGCAATCAGCCTCAGAATTTT. The chain joins TRBV6-1 to TRBJ1-5, with no clear D. Germline CDR1 MNHNS, CDR2 SASEGT. The CDR3 has 18 amino acids.

The chain links TRBV20-1 to TRBJ2-3; D remains unclear. Trimming took 1 base from V and 1 from J, leaving 15 bases between them. The CDR3 sequence is 16 residues long. Germline V gives CDR1 DFQATT, CDR2 SNEGSKA (reference sequence). The CDR3 DNA reads TGCAGTGCTAGAGGTCCAGTCACGGATGGCACAGATACGCAGTATTTT. The encoded protein is CSARGPVTDGTDTQYF.

As for this clonotype: The junction departs from germline at one end; a sequencing error may be responsible. The V and J genes are TRBV20-1 and TRBJ2-1, with a tentative D call TRBD2 (5 bases). Germline V gene lookup returns CDR1 DFQATT and CDR2 SNEGSKA (reference sequence). The CDR3 spans 15 residues. CDR3 coding DNA: TGCAGTACTAGAGATCCCCAGACTGGCCCTATTGAGCAGTTCTTC. The encoded protein is CSTRDPQTGPIEQFF.

On this clonotype: Compared with germline, one end of the junction differs, possibly owing to a read error. The V and J genes are TRBV20-1 and TRBJ2-7; TRBD2 matches 7 bases. This CDR3 contains 15 residues. From germline, CDR1 is DFQATT and CDR2 SNEGSKA (reference sequence). The CDR3 DNA is TGCAGTGCTAAAGATTCCCTAGCGGACTCTTACGAGCGGTACTTC. Amino acids: CSAKDSLADSYERYF.

The chain links TRBV5-6 to TRBJ2-1; D is possibly TRBD2 (6 bases). This CDR3 is built from 16 residues. Trimming pared 4 bases from V and 8 bases from J, leaving 22 bases between. Germline V gene sequence: CDR1 SGHDT, CDR2 YYEEEE. The CDR3 DNA reads TGTGCCAGCAGCACGCCCGGGAGTAACGGGAGAGATGAGCAGTTCTTC. Its translation is CASSTPGSNGRDEQFF.

As regards this clonotype: With a much larger clone just one base away, this may be a read error. The rearrangement links TRBV7-8 to TRBJ2-2; TRBD1 is a possible D gene (6 bases). Germline loops: CDR1 SGHVS, CDR2 FQNEAQ. Between the trimmed V and J ends, which lost 1 base and 7 bases, there was a span of 13 bases. This CDR3 has 15 residues. In DNA form, the CDR3 reads TGTGCCAGCAGCTTAGACAGGGTCGACATCGGGGAGCTGTTTTTT. Amino acid sequence: CASSLDRVDIGELFF. Based on the CDR3 plus reference TRBV7-8 and TRBJ2-2, the full variable domain is GAGVSQSPRYKVAKRGQDVALRCDPISGHVSLFWYQQALGQGPEFLTYFQNEAQLDKSGLPSDRFFAERPEGSVSTLKIQRTQQEDSAVYLCASSLDRVDIGELFFGEGSRLTVL.

Regarding this clonotype: This is likely a read error, given that the CDR3 carries no conserved phenylalanine or tryptophan at its end. V usage is TRBV6-1 and J usage is TRBJ1-2; TRBD1 matches at 8 bases. Germline V gene data show CDR1 as MNHNS and CDR2 as SASEGT. The length of the CDR3 is 14 residues. CDR3 nucleotide sequence: TGTGCCAGCAGTGCATCAGGGGGCATCTATGACTACACCTTA. Amino acid sequence: CASSASGGIYDYTL.

About this clonotype itself: Its ends do not fully match the called genes, so a read error is possible. The chain joins TRBV6-5 to TRBJ2-2, with D perhaps assigned TRBD1 or TRBD2 (5 bases each). This CDR3 spans 14 amino acids. The germline V gene has CDR1 MNHEY and CDR2 SVGAGI. This CDR3 reads CASRGSLSTVELFF. In DNA, the CDR3 is TGTGCCAGCCGGGGCTCGTTGAGCACCGTGGAGCTGTTTTTT.

Notes on this clonotype: This may arise from a read error, as a much more abundant clone is one base away. V and J are TRBV5-1 and TRBJ2-3; possible D gene TRBD2, 5 bases. Trimming removed 8 bases from V and 2 bases from J, with 12 bases in between. Per germline, CDR1 SGHRS and CDR2 YFSETQ. CDR3 length: 13 residues. The CDR3 loop is CARNQEDTDTQYF. The CDR3 DNA reads TGCGCCAGGAACCAGGAGGACACAGATACGCAGTATTTT. Drawing the rest from reference TRBV5-1 and TRBJ2-3, the complete variable domain is KAGVTQTPRYLIKTRGQQVTLSCSPISGHRSVSWYQQTPGQGLQFLFEYFSETQRNKGNFPGRFSGRQFSNSRSEMNVSTLELGDSALYLCARNQEDTDTQYFGPGTRLTVL.

This clonotype is judged medium-sized. This chain links TRBV29-1 with TRBJ2-1; the D gene is possibly TRBD2 (5 bases). The V end was cut by 1 base, the J end by 4 bases, with 11 bases between. In germline, CDR1 is SQVTM, CDR2 ANQGSEA. The CDR3 runs 14 residues. The CDR3 sequence: CSVEGGQEYNEQFF. CDR3 in DNA: TGCAGCGTTGAAGGCGGGCAGGAGTACAATGAGCAGTTCTTC.

This clonotype was seen a single time. The V and J genes are TRBV29-1 and TRBJ2-3; D not certain. This CDR3 spans 10 amino acids. Germline-derived CDR1 and CDR2 are SQVTM and ANQGSEA. The V end was cut by 8 bases, the J end by 5 bases, with 8 bases between. CDR3 sequence reads: CSNGEDTQYF. CDR3 in DNA: TGCAGCAATGGTGAAGATACGCAGTATTTT.

As for this clonotype: The junction departs from germline at one end; a sequencing error may be responsible. The chain carries TRBV12-3 or TRBV12-4 and TRBJ2-2; 9 bases are shared with TRBD2. This CDR3 comprises 14 residues. The CDR3 DNA follows: TGTGCCAGTAGTTCGAGACTAGCGGTCGGGGAGCTGTTATTT. It is translated as CASSSRLAVGELLF.

V usage is TRBV20-1 and J usage is TRBJ1-6; 7 bases are shared with TRBD1. This CDR3 comprises 14 residues. Germline lookup yields CDR1 DFQATT and CDR2 SNEGSKA (reference sequence). The junction had 11 bases not matched to a gene; V was cut back by 5 bases and J by 10 bases. The chain's CDR3 is CSAGRPGGASPLHF. In DNA form, the CDR3 reads TGCAGTGCTGGACGACCAGGGGGTGCATCACCCCTCCACTTT.

This chain uses TRBV6-1 with TRBJ2-2, with D possibly being TRBD1 or TRBD2 (5 bases each). Germline assignment: CDR1 MNHNS and CDR2 SASEGT. V was trimmed by 3 bases and J by 8 bases, leaving 16 bases between them. The CDR3 sequence is 15 residues long. Here the CDR3 reads CASSDGGFHGGELFF. The CDR3 nucleotides read TGTGCCAGCAGTGATGGGGGATTCCATGGGGGGGAGCTGTTTTTT.

Concerning this clonotype itself: At one end the junction does not follow the germline gene, possibly because of a read error. This rearrangement joins TRBV10-2 to TRBJ1-1; possibly TRBD1 for D (6 bases). CDR1 is WSHSY, CDR2 SAAADI, per germline. This CDR3 spans 13 amino acids. CDR3 protein: CTSRYRAGTEAFF. The CDR3 coding sequence is TGCACCAGCAGGTACAGGGCGGGGACTGAAGCTTTCTTT.

On this clonotype itself: One junction end disagrees with the germline gene, perhaps due to a read error. The J gene is TRBJ2-7, the V gene TRBV20-1; 8 positions agree with TRBD1. Per the germline V gene, CDR1 is DFQATT and CDR2 is SNEGSKA (reference sequence). The CDR3 has 16 amino acids. The DNA for the CDR3 is TGCAATGCTACCCCGCTCTGGGACAGGTGTTGGGACGATCAGTACTTC. It yields the protein CNATPLWDRCWDDQYF.

Note on this clonotype: One junction end disagrees with the germline gene, perhaps due to a read error. The V gene is TRBV6-1, the J gene TRBJ2-2; 8 bases line up with TRBD1. The germline V gene has CDR1 MNHNS and CDR2 SASEGT. The CDR3 extends over 15 amino acids. This CDR3 is CASNELRQGSGERFF. The CDR3 nucleotides are TGTGCCAGCAATGAGCTCCGACAGGGGTCCGGGGAGCGGTTTTTT.

In regard to this clonotype: The CDR3 does not end in the conserved phenylalanine or tryptophan, so this is likely a read error. The rearrangement links TRBV20-1 to TRBJ1-1; D is undetermined. Germline loops: CDR1 DFQATT, CDR2 SNEGSKA (reference sequence). The CDR3 runs to 14 residues. V lost 3 bases and J 5 bases, leaving 16 bases between the germline ends. The CDR3 sequence: CSARDGQGTTEAFT. The CDR3 DNA is TGCAGTGCTAGGGACGGGCAAGGTACAACTGAAGCTTTCACT.